The 15 T cell receptor beta chains presented below share a single source sample, sequenced in a study of early T cells in non-severe SARS-CoV-2 infection listed by TCRdb under 2021. Library creation used 5' RACE. The sequencing machine was a NextSeq 500. TCRdb reran the public reads through fastp at Q25 and MiXCR, keeping productive beta chains. CDR3 protein sequences are deduplicated, and each keeps its most common genes and DNA. Here the sample has about 130,000 distinct CDR3 sequences; under 15% occur a single time. The top ten constitute roughly a fifth of the sample. The sequencing sample was made of whole blood. These receptor sequences come from an adult who was a healthcare worker with PCR-confirmed SARS-CoV-2 infection or an uninfected control (not recorded which).

The sample holds a few counts of this clonotype. The chain uses TRBV7-9 and TRBJ2-7, with a possible D match to TRBD2 (6 bases). The CDR3 covers 11 residues. Between the trimmed V and J ends, which lost 9 bases and 5 bases, there was a span of 11 bases. CDR1 is SEHNR and CDR2 is FQNEAQ in the germline V gene (reference sequence). The CDR3 protein is CASEEGHEQYF. The CDR3 DNA reads TGTGCCAGTGAGGAGGGCCACGAGCAGTACTTC. The variable domain in full, with the rest retrieved from reference TRBV7-9 and TRBJ2-7, is DTGVSQNPRHKITKRGQNVTFRCDPISEHNRLYWYRQTLGQGPEFLTYFQNEAQLEKSRLLSDRFSAERPKGSFSTLEIQRTEQGDSAMYLCASEEGHEQYFGPGTRLTVT.

The sample holds a few counts of this clonotype. The chain has TRBV30 and TRBJ2-7; no clear D. Germline V gene lookup returns CDR1 GTSNPN and CDR2 SVGIG (reference sequence). V lost 5 bases and J lost 3, with 8 bases in between. The CDR3 sequence is 11 residues long. CDR3 in amino acids: CAWGDSYEQYF. The CDR3 nucleotides read TGTGCCTGGGGGGATAGCTACGAGCAGTACTTC.

The chain links TRBV27 to TRBJ1-1, with TRBD1 identical over 8 bases. V dropped 10 bases and J dropped 0; count of bases not matched to a gene: 13. This CDR3 contains 16 residues. The germline V gene encodes CDR1 MNHEY and CDR2 SMNVEV (reference sequence). The CDR3, as DNA: TGTGCCACCAGGGACGGGACAGGATTTATGAACACTGAAGCTTTCTTT. Residues: CATRDGTGFMNTEAFF.

This clonotype was observed a few times. This chain connects TRBV13 to TRBJ2-3, with no clear D. The CDR3 runs to 15 residues. Trimming shortened V by 1 base and J by 0 bases, and 8 bases separated the two germline ends. Germline assignment: CDR1 PRHDT and CDR2 FYEKMQ (reference sequence). The chain's CDR3 is CASSLAETSTDTQYF. In DNA, the CDR3 is TGTGCCAGCAGCTTAGCAGAAACTAGCACAGATACGCAGTATTTT.

This clonotype has a handful of counts. The V call is TRBV5-1, the J call TRBJ2-7, with TRBD2 matching over 8 bases. Germline loops: CDR1 SGHRS, CDR2 YFSETQ. The CDR3 is made up of 14 amino acids. Unmatched junction bases numbered 10, after V lost 4 bases and J lost 7 bases. The CDR3 spells CASSPLAGGEEQYF. CDR3 bases: TGCGCCAGCAGCCCCCTAGCGGGCGGAGAAGAGCAGTACTTC.

This clonotype occurred a few times. This chain joins TRBV10-3 and TRBJ2-2; D perhaps matches TRBD2 (6 bases). The CDR3 covers 12 residues. Germline V lookup: CDR1 ENHRY, CDR2 SYGVKD. Deletions cut 10 bases from V and 4 bases from J, with 10 bases between. The CDR3 DNA sequence: TGTGCCACCGGGAGCGGCACCGGGGAGCTGTTTTTT. Its protein is CATGSGTGELFF.

Concerning this clonotype: The junction and the germline gene differ at one end; a read error may be behind it. DNA of the CDR3: TGTGCCACCAGCACCGGGTCGTTTTTCCTCGGCAATGAGCAGTTCTTC. Its translation: CATSTGSFFLGNEQFF. The rearrangement joins TRBV7-6 to TRBJ2-1; no definite D call. The length of the CDR3 is 16 residues. CDR1 and CDR2 (germline): SGHVS, FNYEAQ.

This clonotype has only a few counts. This sequence joins TRBV29-1 and TRBJ1-2; D remains unclear. The V and J ends lost 2 bases and 4 bases respectively, with 8 bases between them. The germline gives CDR1 SQVTM, CDR2 ANQGSEA. The CDR3 runs to 12 residues. CDR3 sequence: CSVETPPYGYTF. The CDR3 coding sequence is TGCAGCGTTGAAACTCCGCCCTATGGCTACACCTTC. The entire variable domain, with the rest obtained from reference TRBV29-1 and TRBJ1-2, is as follows: SAVISQKPSRDICQRGTSLTIQCQVDSQVTMMFWYRQQPGQSLTLIATANQGSEATYESGFVIDKFPISRPNLTFSTLTVSNMSPEDSSIYLCSVETPPYGYTFGSGTRLTVV.

V and J are TRBV29-1 and TRBJ2-7; D may be TRBD1 (6 bases). V dropped 5 bases and J dropped 9 bases, with 14 bases sitting between them. Germline CDR1 reads SQVTM; CDR2 reads ANQGSEA. The CDR3 is made up of 11 amino acids. This CDR3 reads CSVRQAGGQYF. For the CDR3, the DNA is TGCAGCGTTCGACAGGCTGGAGGGCAGTACTTC.

J is TRBJ1-6 and V is TRBV6-5; TRBD1 might be the D (6 bases). CDR1 MNHEY and CDR2 SVGAGI come from the germline V gene. Trimming shortened V by 2 bases and J by 6 bases, and 20 bases separated the two germline ends. The CDR3 sequence is 18 residues long. The CDR3 loop is CASSYSQRGKDSNSPLHF. The CDR3 bases are TGTGCCAGCAGTTACAGCCAGCGGGGAAAGGACAGTAATTCACCCCTCCACTTT.

This clonotype has only a few counts. The chain combines TRBV7-7 with TRBJ2-3, with D tentatively TRBD1 (5 bases). The germline V and J ends were trimmed by 4 bases and 0 bases, with 14 bases remaining between them. The CDR3 has 16 amino acids. The germline gives CDR1 SSHAT, CDR2 FNYEAQ (reference sequence). The CDR3 region has the DNA TGTGCCAGCAGCTCAGGTGCAGGGCTTAGCACAGATACGCAGTATTTT. Its protein product is CASSSGAGLSTDTQYF.

This clonotype has more than one count but fewer than ten. CDR3 sequence reads: CASSTDLTGVTQYF. The CDR3, as DNA: TGTGCCAGCAGTACCGATCTGACGGGAGTGACGCAGTATTTT. The genes are TRBV6-2 or TRBV6-3 and TRBJ2-3; D is perhaps TRBD2 (6 bases). V gave up 5 bases and J gave up 9 bases, with 18 bases separating them. The CDR3 loop spans 14 amino acids. From germline, CDR1 is MNHEY and CDR2 SVGEGT.

The sample holds a few counts of this clonotype. This chain links TRBV3-1 with TRBJ1-4, with D tentatively TRBD1 (6 bases). The germline gives CDR1 LGHDT, CDR2 YNNKEL (reference sequence). V lost 11 bases, J lost 6 bases, and 19 bases lay in between. The CDR3 has 14 amino acids. The CDR3, as DNA: TGTGCCTGCTCTAGGGGGGAGTGGGATGAAAAACTGTTTTTT. It specifies CACSRGEWDEKLFF.

Only a few counts were recorded for this clonotype. The rearrangement uses TRBV12-3 or TRBV12-4 and TRBJ1-1; D unresolved. V was cut by 5 bases and J by 8 bases, with 12 bases left in between. This CDR3 has 12 amino acids. CDR3 sequence reads: CASSPLAYEAFF. In nucleotides, the CDR3 is TGTGCCAGCAGTCCCCTGGCGTACGAAGCTTTCTTT.

The chain joins TRBV7-9 to TRBJ2-1; 7 bases match TRBD1. V was clipped by 4 bases and J by 5 bases; unmatched bases: 11. CDR1 is SEHNR, CDR2 FQNEAQ, per germline (reference sequence). This CDR3 is built from 16 residues. The CDR3 reads CASSYLTGIGHNEQFF. As DNA, the CDR3 is TGTGCCAGCAGCTACTTGACAGGGATCGGCCACAATGAGCAGTTCTTC.